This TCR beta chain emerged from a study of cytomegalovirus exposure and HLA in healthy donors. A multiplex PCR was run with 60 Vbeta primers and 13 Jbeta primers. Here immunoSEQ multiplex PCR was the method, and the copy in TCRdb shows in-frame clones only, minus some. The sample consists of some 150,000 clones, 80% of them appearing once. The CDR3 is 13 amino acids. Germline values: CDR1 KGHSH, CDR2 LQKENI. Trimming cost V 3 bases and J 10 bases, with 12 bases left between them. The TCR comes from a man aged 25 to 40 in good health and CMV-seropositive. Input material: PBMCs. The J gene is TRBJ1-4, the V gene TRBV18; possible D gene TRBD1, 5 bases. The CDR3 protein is CASSPAGGGKLFF. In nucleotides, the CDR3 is TGTGCCAGCTCACCGGCGGGGGGAGGAAAACTGTTTTTT.